This record covers a single T cell receptor beta chain. This entry comes from a study of control samples from healthy donors and cancer patients. Here immunoSEQ multiplex PCR was the method, and the copy in TCRdb shows in-frame clones only, minus some. In the table there are 130,000 to 150,000 clones, more than 85% of which are singletons. The sample consisted of blood. The receptor's source is a man aged 25 to 45 in good health.

The CDR3 protein is CASSLLPGQITNYGYTF. The CDR3 DNA reads as TGCGCCAGCAGCTTGTTGCCGGGACAGATAACTAACTATGGCTACACCTTC. The V call is TRBV5-1, the J call TRBJ1-2, with 7 bases lining up with TRBD1. Per the germline V gene, CDR1 is SGHRS and CDR2 is YFSETQ. V gave up 1 base and J gave up 0 bases; unmatched junction bases: 9. The CDR3 sequence is 17 residues long.